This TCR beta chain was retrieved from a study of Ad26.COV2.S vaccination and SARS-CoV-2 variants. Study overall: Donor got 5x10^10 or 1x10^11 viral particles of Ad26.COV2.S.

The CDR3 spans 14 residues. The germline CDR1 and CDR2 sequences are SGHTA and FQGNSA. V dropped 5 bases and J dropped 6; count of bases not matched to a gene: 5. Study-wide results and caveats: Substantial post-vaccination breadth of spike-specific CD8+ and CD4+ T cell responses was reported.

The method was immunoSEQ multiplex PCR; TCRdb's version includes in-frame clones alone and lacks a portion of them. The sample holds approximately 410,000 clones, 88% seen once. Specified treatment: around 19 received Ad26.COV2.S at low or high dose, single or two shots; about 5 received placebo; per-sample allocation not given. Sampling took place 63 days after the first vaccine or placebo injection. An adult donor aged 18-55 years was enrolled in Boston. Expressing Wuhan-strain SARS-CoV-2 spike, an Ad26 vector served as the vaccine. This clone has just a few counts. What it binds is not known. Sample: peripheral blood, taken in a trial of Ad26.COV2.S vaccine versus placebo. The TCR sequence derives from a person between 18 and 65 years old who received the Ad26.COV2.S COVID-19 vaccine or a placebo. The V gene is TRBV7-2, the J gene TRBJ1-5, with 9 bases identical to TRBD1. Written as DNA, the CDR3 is TGTGCCAGCAGCCCGACAGGGGGGTCTCAGCCCCAGCATTTT. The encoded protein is CASSPTGGSQPQHF.